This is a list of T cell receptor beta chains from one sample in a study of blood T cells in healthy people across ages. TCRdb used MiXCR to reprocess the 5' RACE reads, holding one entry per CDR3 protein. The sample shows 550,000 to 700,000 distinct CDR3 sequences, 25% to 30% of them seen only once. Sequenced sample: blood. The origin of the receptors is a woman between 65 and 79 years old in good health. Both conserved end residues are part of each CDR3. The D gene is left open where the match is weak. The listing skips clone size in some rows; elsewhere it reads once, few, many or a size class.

CDR3 DNA: TGCAGTGCTAGATCTCCACAGGGGGAATCCTACGAGCAGTACTTC
CDR3 protein: CSARSPQGESYEQYF
clone size: few
J gene: TRBJ2-7
D gene: TRBD1
V gene: TRBV20-1

CDR3 DNA: TGTGCCGCCGCTGGGACTAGCGGGGGAAATGAGCAGTTCTTC
CDR3 protein: CAAAGTSGGNEQFF
clone size: -
J gene: TRBJ2-1
D gene: TRBD2
V gene: TRBV10-3

CDR3 DNA: TGTGCCAGCAGCGCCCAAATCGAGAAGACCCAGTACTTC
CDR3 protein: CASSAQIEKTQYF
clone size: few
J gene: TRBJ2-5
D gene: -
V gene: TRBV9

CDR3 DNA: TGTGCTACGGCGGCCATGAACACCGGGGAGCTGTTTTTT
CDR3 protein: CATAAMNTGELFF
clone size: -
J gene: TRBJ2-2
D gene: -
V gene: TRBV2

CDR3 DNA: TGTGCCAGTAGTATGACAGGGGGATTGGCTGAAGCTTTCTTT
CDR3 protein: CASSMTGGLAEAFF
clone size: -
J gene: TRBJ1-1
D gene: TRBD1
V gene: TRBV19

CDR3 DNA: TGCAGTGCTGGCGCTGACCAAGAGACCCAGTACTTC
CDR3 protein: CSAGADQETQYF
clone size: few
J gene: TRBJ2-5
D gene: -
V gene: TRBV20-1

CDR3 DNA: TGCGGGGGGACAGGGGGCGCGGGCGGCTACACCTTC
CDR3 protein: CGGTGGAGGYTF
clone size: -
J gene: TRBJ1-2
D gene: TRBD1
V gene: TRBV20-1

CDR3 DNA: TGTGCCAGCAGTTACGGTCGGTTAGGGGATGGCTACACCTTC
CDR3 protein: CASSYGRLGDGYTF
clone size: -
J gene: TRBJ1-2
D gene: -
V gene: TRBV6-2/TRBV6-3

CDR3 DNA: TGTGCCACCAGCAGCATGACAGCTAATGAAAAACTGCTTTTT
CDR3 protein: CATSSMTANEKLLF
clone size: -
J gene: TRBJ1-4
D gene: -
V gene: TRBV15

CDR3 DNA: TGTGCCAGCAGCGCCTCAGGGGTCCGAGGAAACACCATATATTTT
CDR3 protein: CASSASGVRGNTIYF
clone size: once
J gene: TRBJ1-3
D gene: -
V gene: TRBV7-2

CDR3 DNA: TGTGCCAGCAGCTTAGTTGGGCAGGTTAACACCGGGGAGCTGTTTTTT
CDR3 protein: CASSLVGQVNTGELFF
clone size: few
J gene: TRBJ2-2
D gene: -
V gene: TRBV7-2

CDR3 DNA: TGCGCCGGCAGCCAAGGGGGAATGGGGGCACACGAGCAGTACTTC
CDR3 protein: CAGSQGGMGAHEQYF
clone size: -
J gene: TRBJ2-7
D gene: -
V gene: TRBV4-3

CDR3 DNA: TGTGCCAGCAGCTTCGCCCCGGCTAGCGGGGGGTCCTACGAGCAGTACTTC
CDR3 protein: CASSFAPASGGSYEQYF
clone size: few
J gene: TRBJ2-7
D gene: TRBD2
V gene: TRBV11-1

CDR3 DNA: TGTGCCATCAGTGGAGGGGGCCCAGGGGAAGGTACGCAGTATTTT
CDR3 protein: CAISGGGPGEGTQYF
clone size: few
J gene: TRBJ2-3
D gene: TRBD1
V gene: TRBV10-3

CDR3 DNA: TGTGCCAGCAGCTTAGGCCGGGCAGCCCAGTACTTC
CDR3 protein: CASSLGRAAQYF
clone size: few
J gene: TRBJ2-5
D gene: -
V gene: TRBV13

CDR3 DNA: TGCGCCAGCAGCTACAGGGAAAACTATGGCTACACCTTC
CDR3 protein: CASSYRENYGYTF
clone size: -
J gene: TRBJ1-2
D gene: -
V gene: TRBV5-1

CDR3 DNA: TGTGCCAGCAGTTACGGTCAGGGGGCTGGCTTTCGGAGCACCGGGGAGCTGTTTTTT
CDR3 protein: CASSYGQGAGFRSTGELFF
clone size: few
J gene: TRBJ2-2
D gene: TRBD1
V gene: TRBV6-2/TRBV6-3

CDR3 DNA: TGTGCCAGCAGCTTAGGGTGGCAGGCGCCCGCAGATACGCAGTATTTT
CDR3 protein: CASSLGWQAPADTQYF
clone size: -
J gene: TRBJ2-3
D gene: -
V gene: TRBV7-2

CDR3 DNA: TGTGCCAGCTCAGCGACAGGGGATAACGAGCGGTACTTC
CDR3 protein: CASSATGDNERYF
clone size: -
J gene: TRBJ2-7
D gene: TRBD1
V gene: TRBV18

CDR3 DNA: TGTGCCATCAGTGAGGGGACAGCTTATGGCTGCACCTTC
CDR3 protein: CAISEGTAYGCTF
clone size: -
J gene: TRBJ1-2
D gene: TRBD1
V gene: TRBV10-3

CDR3 DNA: TGTGCCAGCAGTTACAGCCTAGCCAAGAGACCGTTCTACTTC
CDR3 protein: CASSYSLAKRPFYF
clone size: few
J gene: TRBJ2-5
D gene: -
V gene: TRBV6-5

CDR3 DNA: TGTGCCAGCAGCGGAAGGGAAATTAACAGGGGTGGCTACACCTTC
CDR3 protein: CASSGREINRGGYTF
clone size: few
J gene: TRBJ1-2
D gene: TRBD1
V gene: TRBV9

CDR3 DNA: TGCAGCGGGACAGGGATTTTGCCAGATACGCAGTATTTT
CDR3 protein: CSGTGILPDTQYF
clone size: few
J gene: TRBJ2-3
D gene: TRBD1
V gene: TRBV29-1

CDR3 DNA: TGCGCCAGCAGCCAAGTAGGGAGGAACATTCAGTACTTC
CDR3 protein: CASSQVGRNIQYF
clone size: once
J gene: TRBJ2-4
D gene: -
V gene: TRBV4-3

CDR3 DNA: TGTGCAAGCAGAGCCTATGGGTTCGAGCAGTACTTC
CDR3 protein: CASRAYGFEQYF
clone size: -
J gene: TRBJ2-7
D gene: -
V gene: TRBV12-3/TRBV12-4

CDR3 DNA: TGTGCCAGCAGCTTAATCCCGGGCGGAGAGACCCAGTACTTC
CDR3 protein: CASSLIPGGETQYF
clone size: many
J gene: TRBJ2-5
D gene: -
V gene: TRBV7-3

CDR3 DNA: TGCAGCGGGGGAAAACGACAGGGTGGGGATTACGAGCAGTACTTC
CDR3 protein: CSGGKRQGGDYEQYF
clone size: -
J gene: TRBJ2-7
D gene: TRBD1
V gene: TRBV29-1

CDR3 DNA: TGTGCCAGCAGTCCCCGGACGGGTTCCTCTTACGAGCAGTACTTC
CDR3 protein: CASSPRTGSSYEQYF
clone size: many
J gene: TRBJ2-7
D gene: -
V gene: TRBV7-2

CDR3 DNA: TGTGCCAGCAGCGTTCGACTTTTCGGGGAGCTGTTTTTT
CDR3 protein: CASSVRLFGELFF
clone size: few
J gene: TRBJ2-2
D gene: -
V gene: TRBV7-9

CDR3 DNA: TGTGCCAGCAGCCAAATCCGGCGGGGGAGCCTCCCAGATACGCAGTATTTT
CDR3 protein: CASSQIRRGSLPDTQYF
clone size: few
J gene: TRBJ2-3
D gene: TRBD2
V gene: TRBV14

CDR3 DNA: TGTGCCAGCAGCTTAGCGAGGGGGACAGGGAAGAACGAGCAGTACTTC
CDR3 protein: CASSLARGTGKNEQYF
clone size: -
J gene: TRBJ2-7
D gene: TRBD1
V gene: TRBV7-2

CDR3 DNA: TGTGCCACCAGCGATGAGGCTTTCGGTAATGAGCAGTTCTTC
CDR3 protein: CATSDEAFGNEQFF
clone size: -
J gene: TRBJ2-1
D gene: -
V gene: TRBV24-1

CDR3 DNA: TGTGCCAGCAGCCCTGGTCTGCACAATGAGCAGTTCTTC
CDR3 protein: CASSPGLHNEQFF
clone size: many
J gene: TRBJ2-1
D gene: -
V gene: TRBV7-2

CDR3 DNA: TGCGCCAGCAGCCCCTTTATAGGCAGAGAAAAACTGTTTTTT
CDR3 protein: CASSPFIGREKLFF
clone size: few
J gene: TRBJ1-4
D gene: -
V gene: TRBV4-1

CDR3 DNA: TGTGCCAGCTCACCACCGGTCTCGCGTGAGACCCAGTACTTC
CDR3 protein: CASSPPVSRETQYF
clone size: -
J gene: TRBJ2-5
D gene: -
V gene: TRBV18

CDR3 DNA: TGCAGTGCCGCACCGGCGTCCGGAGGGCAGTACTTC
CDR3 protein: CSAAPASGGQYF
clone size: -
J gene: TRBJ2-7
D gene: -
V gene: TRBV20-1

CDR3 DNA: TGTGCCAGCAGCGTCCGCGGGGGAGGCGATGAGCAGTTCTTC
CDR3 protein: CASSVRGGGDEQFF
clone size: -
J gene: TRBJ2-1
D gene: TRBD2
V gene: TRBV9

CDR3 DNA: TGTGCCATCAGTGAGCTTCAGGGAACCGGGGAGCTGTTTTTT
CDR3 protein: CAISELQGTGELFF
clone size: -
J gene: TRBJ2-2
D gene: -
V gene: TRBV10-3

CDR3 DNA: TGCAGTGCTAGTAAACAAAGGGACACTGAAGCTTTCTTT
CDR3 protein: CSASKQRDTEAFF
clone size: -
J gene: TRBJ1-1
D gene: -
V gene: TRBV20-1

CDR3 DNA: TGTGCCAGCAGTGAATGGGGGTGGCGTGGCTACACCTTC
CDR3 protein: CASSEWGWRGYTF
clone size: -
J gene: TRBJ1-2
D gene: -
V gene: TRBV25-1

CDR3 DNA: TGTGCCAGCAGCCTTGGGACTAGCGGGATTCGGGGGCAAGAGACCCAGTACTTC
CDR3 protein: CASSLGTSGIRGQETQYF
clone size: many
J gene: TRBJ2-5
D gene: TRBD2
V gene: TRBV5-5

CDR3 DNA: TGCAGTGCCCGGGGGCCGGGGGTAGACATTCAGTACTTC
CDR3 protein: CSARGPGVDIQYF
clone size: few
J gene: TRBJ2-4
D gene: -
V gene: TRBV20-1

CDR3 DNA: TGCAGTGCCGTTACTAGACTAGCGGGGGAGCAGTACTTC
CDR3 protein: CSAVTRLAGEQYF
clone size: -
J gene: TRBJ2-5
D gene: TRBD2
V gene: TRBV20-1

CDR3 DNA: TGTGCCAGCAGTTTAGGGCAGATTTACGAGCAGTACTTC
CDR3 protein: CASSLGQIYEQYF
clone size: few
J gene: TRBJ2-7
D gene: -
V gene: TRBV12-3/TRBV12-4

CDR3 DNA: TGTGCCAGCAGCTACAGGGTTTGGGACACCGGGGAGCTGTTTTTT
CDR3 protein: CASSYRVWDTGELFF
clone size: -
J gene: TRBJ2-2
D gene: -
V gene: TRBV6-5

CDR3 DNA: TGTGCCAGCAGCCCCTACCGACTAGCGGGGATATATGAGCAGTTCTTC
CDR3 protein: CASSPYRLAGIYEQFF
clone size: few
J gene: TRBJ2-1
D gene: TRBD2
V gene: TRBV9

CDR3 DNA: TGTGCCAGCAGTTACGAGAGGGACAGGGGCCAAGAGACCCAGTACTTC
CDR3 protein: CASSYERDRGQETQYF
clone size: -
J gene: TRBJ2-5
D gene: TRBD1
V gene: TRBV6-2/TRBV6-3

CDR3 DNA: TGTGCCAGCAGCTTAGCCACGGGGCAAGAGACCCAGTACTTC
CDR3 protein: CASSLATGQETQYF
clone size: many
J gene: TRBJ2-5
D gene: -
V gene: TRBV7-2